Listed below are T cell receptor beta chains from one sample, sequenced in a study of memory CD4+ T cells and cytomegalovirus serostatus. Clones were read by immunoSEQ multiplex PCR, and TCRdb kept only the in-frame ones, dropping some. The sample comprises tens of thousands of clones, 82% of which are singletons, and around 0.63% rests with the top ten. The sequenced sample consisted of memory CD4+ T cells from blood. The origin of the receptors is an adult in good health and CMV-seronegative. CDR3s include the opening cysteine and the closing phenylalanine or tryptophan. The D gene is left open where the match is weak. Where a row states a size, it is once, few, many or the class of an expanded clone; other rows omit it.

d_call: TRBD1
clone_size: -
v_call: TRBV9
j_call: TRBJ2-3
cdr3_aa: CASSPDRQGNTDTQYF
cdr3_nt: TGTGCCAGCAGCCCAGATAGACAGGGGAACACAGATACGCAGTATTTT

d_call: TRBD1
clone_size: -
v_call: TRBV4-1
j_call: TRBJ1-2
cdr3_aa: CASSQETGNYGYTF
cdr3_nt: TGCGCCAGCAGCCAAGAGACAGGGAACTATGGCTACACCTTC

d_call: -
clone_size: -
v_call: TRBV7-6
j_call: TRBJ1-5
cdr3_aa: CASSLQTGLNQPQHF
cdr3_nt: TGTGCCAGCAGCTTGCAGACAGGACTCAATCAGCCCCAGCATTTT

d_call: -
clone_size: -
v_call: TRBV5-6
j_call: TRBJ2-7
cdr3_aa: CASSLDWQGEQYF
cdr3_nt: TGTGCCAGCAGCTTGGACTGGCAGGGCGAGCAGTACTTC

d_call: -
clone_size: -
v_call: TRBV6-5
j_call: TRBJ2-1
cdr3_aa: CASSYKGRLRQFF
cdr3_nt: TGTGCCAGCAGTTACAAAGGGCGGCTACGGCAGTTCTTC

d_call: -
clone_size: -
v_call: TRBV19
j_call: TRBJ2-1
cdr3_aa: CASSAYSTQNNEQFF
cdr3_nt: TGTGCCAGTAGTGCTTACAGTACCCAGAACAATGAGCAGTTCTTC

d_call: -
clone_size: -
v_call: TRBV11-2
j_call: TRBJ2-5
cdr3_aa: CASSLGAGETQYF
cdr3_nt: TGTGCCAGCAGCTTAGGGGCGGGAGAGACCCAGTACTTC

d_call: -
clone_size: -
v_call: TRBV6-5
j_call: TRBJ1-1
cdr3_aa: CASSWSSGQTSSEAFF
cdr3_nt: TGTGCCAGCAGTTGGAGCTCCGGACAGACTAGTAGTGAAGCTTTCTTT

d_call: -
clone_size: -
v_call: TRBV19
j_call: TRBJ2-3
cdr3_aa: CASSNGLNTDTQYF
cdr3_nt: TGTGCCAGTAGTAACGGACTAAACACAGATACGCAGTATTTT

d_call: -
clone_size: -
v_call: TRBV7-8
j_call: TRBJ2-3
cdr3_aa: CASSRRGGSEGDTQYF
cdr3_nt: TGTGCCAGCAGCCGGAGGGGGGGGAGTGAGGGAGATACGCAGTATTTT

d_call: -
clone_size: few
v_call: TRBV4-2
j_call: TRBJ2-7
cdr3_aa: CASSQTDSYEQYF
cdr3_nt: TGTGCCAGCAGCCAAACTGACTCCTACGAGCAGTACTTC

d_call: -
clone_size: -
v_call: TRBV14
j_call: TRBJ2-3
cdr3_aa: CASSSTDTQYF
cdr3_nt: TGTGCCAGCAGCAGCACAGATACGCAGTATTTT

d_call: -
clone_size: -
v_call: TRBV15
j_call: TRBJ1-6
cdr3_aa: CATSRDFGSPLHF
cdr3_nt: TGTGCCACCAGCAGAGATTTCGGATCACCCCTCCACTTT

d_call: -
clone_size: -
v_call: TRBV19
j_call: TRBJ2-2
cdr3_aa: CASTPHQTNTGELFF
cdr3_nt: TGTGCCAGTACCCCGCATCAGACGAACACCGGGGAGCTGTTTTTT

d_call: -
clone_size: -
v_call: TRBV14
j_call: TRBJ1-2
cdr3_aa: CASSRQDIVYGYTF
cdr3_nt: TGTGCCAGCAGCCGACAAGACATCGTCTATGGCTACACCTTC

d_call: -
clone_size: -
v_call: TRBV4-1
j_call: TRBJ1-2
cdr3_aa: CASSQPVSDRRFTF
cdr3_nt: TGCGCCAGCAGCCAACCTGTATCGGACAGACGGTTCACCTTC

d_call: TRBD1
clone_size: -
v_call: TRBV28
j_call: TRBJ2-7
cdr3_aa: CASITGGASSYEQYF
cdr3_nt: TGTGCCAGCATCACAGGGGGCGCGAGCTCCTACGAGCAGTACTTC

d_call: -
clone_size: -
v_call: TRBV27
j_call: TRBJ2-7
cdr3_aa: CASSTNGGEQYF
cdr3_nt: TGTGCCAGCAGTACCAACGGTGGCGAGCAGTACTTC

d_call: -
clone_size: -
v_call: TRBV27
j_call: TRBJ2-7
cdr3_aa: CASSLSPTNGVEQYF
cdr3_nt: TGTGCCAGCAGTTTATCTCCTACTAACGGGGTCGAGCAGTACTTC

d_call: TRBD1
clone_size: few
v_call: TRBV11-3
j_call: TRBJ2-7
cdr3_aa: CASSRPGQGIPYEQYF
cdr3_nt: TGTGCCAGCAGCCGACCCGGACAGGGTATTCCCTACGAGCAGTACTTC

d_call: -
clone_size: -
v_call: TRBV5-4
j_call: TRBJ1-2
cdr3_aa: CASSLNRWGYTF
cdr3_nt: TGTGCCAGCAGCTTGAACAGGTGGGGCTACACCTTC

d_call: -
clone_size: few
v_call: TRBV5-6
j_call: TRBJ1-2
cdr3_aa: CASSGRGHYGYTF
cdr3_nt: TGTGCCAGCAGTGGCAGGGGCCACTATGGCTACACCTTC